This T cell receptor beta chain was identified during a study of blood T cell repertoires in COVID-19. The overall study: Sites in the United States, Italy and Spain provided acute and convalescent COVID-19 samples. Sample material is recorded as cDNA or gDNA derived from T cells, B-cell-depleted T cells, or PBMCs.

As originally analysed: Amplified reference gene primers provided the basis for estimating nucleated cell counts. Generated by immunoSEQ multiplex PCR, the TCRdb table keeps only in-frame clones and is missing some. V, J and clone size are taken as reported in that table, and D and trimming were inferred from the DNA itself. The sample holds some 300,000 clones; 85% are singletons and the top ten take approximately 4.1%. Trimming at V came to 5 bases and at J to 5 bases, leaving 6 bases not matched to a gene. The CDR3 loop spans 14 amino acids. Germline V lookup: CDR1 SEHNR, CDR2 FQNEAQ (reference sequence).

This sequence joins TRBV7-9 and TRBJ1-1, with 9 bases lining up with TRBD1. This TCR was recovered from a woman in her forties or fifties with active or convalescent COVID-19. The sequenced sample consisted of peripheral blood. CDR3 nucleotide sequence: TGTGCCAGCAGCCTGGGGGACAGGGTTACTGAAGCTTTCTTT. It encodes CASSLGDRVTEAFF.